A selection of T cell receptor beta chains follows, all from one sample in a study of T cell responses to AZD1222 COVID-19 vaccine. Produced via immunoSEQ multiplex PCR; TCRdb's table is partial and in-frame only. The sample lists approximately 110,000 clones, about 91% seen once, with around 45% in the top ten. The sample here was peripheral blood, taken 28 days after the second AZD1222 dose. The receptors derive from an adult who received the AZD1222 COVID-19 vaccine. Both conserved end residues are part of each CDR3. D genes are given only for firm matches. Part of the rows lack a size; the others show once, few, many or a class for expanded clones.

>TRBV30|TRBJ2-7|TRBD1|.
TGTGCCTGGAGTGTTTTATTACCGTTTGGGAACAGGGGCGAGCAGTACTTC
CAWSVLLPFGNRGEQYF
>TRBV11-2|TRBJ2-3|.|.
TGTGCCAGCAGCCTATCTAGGACAGTGGGCACAGATACGCAGTATTTT
CASSLSRTVGTDTQYF
>TRBV6-4|TRBJ2-7|TRBD2|.
TGTGCCAGCAGTGACTCGAGATCTGGACTAGCGGGGCCCATCTACGAGCAGTACTTC
CASSDSRSGLAGPIYEQYF
>TRBV5-1|TRBJ1-1|.|.
TGCGCCAGCAGCTTGACCTACAGGGTAACTGAAGCTTTCTTT
CASSLTYRVTEAFF
>TRBV7-3|TRBJ2-7|TRBD2|.
TGTGCCAGCAGCGGAGCGGGAGGAGTTGGGGAGCAGTACTTC
CASSGAGGVGEQYF
>TRBV18|TRBJ1-1|TRBD1|.
TGTGCCAGCTCACCACCGGGACAGGGGGCCGGTACTGAAGCTTTCTTT
CASSPPGQGAGTEAFF
>TRBV7-7|TRBJ2-5|TRBD1|once
TGTGCCAGCAGCCAAAGGTGGGACAGCAAAGAGACCCAGTACTTC
CASSQRWDSKETQYF
>TRBV18|TRBJ1-4|.|.
TGTGCCAGCTCACCGACAGAGACTAATGAAAAACTGTTTTTT
CASSPTETNEKLFF
>TRBV5-1|TRBJ2-5|TRBD1|few
TGCGCCAGCAGTTATGGACAGGCCGCAATGGAGACCCAGTACTTC
CASSYGQAAMETQYF
>TRBV27|TRBJ2-7|TRBD2|.
TGTGCCAGCAGTTCCTCTAGCGGGAGGGATGGGCACTCCTACGAGCAGTACTTC
CASSSSSGRDGHSYEQYF
>TRBV6-5|TRBJ2-7|.|.
TGTGCCAGCAGTTACGAAGCAATCCTCTCCTACGAGCAGTACTTC
CASSYEAILSYEQYF
>TRBV3-1/TRBV3-2|TRBJ1-3|TRBD1|.
TGTGCCAGCAGCCAATACGACAGGGAAGACACCATATATTTT
CASSQYDREDTIYF
>TRBV28|TRBJ1-5|TRBD1|.
TGTGCCAGCAGTTTGCACTCAGGGGGCGGCAATCAGCCCCAGCATTTT
CASSLHSGGGNQPQHF
>TRBV7-6|TRBJ1-5|.|.
TGTGCCAGCAGCTTAGACAGGGTGGGAAATCAGCCCCAGCATTTT
CASSLDRVGNQPQHF
>TRBV3-1/TRBV3-2|TRBJ2-3|.|.
TGTGCCAGCAGCCAAATAGCAGATACGCAGTATTTT
CASSQIADTQYF
>TRBV18|TRBJ1-5|.|.
TGTGCCAGCTCGCCAAATTCGGGCAATCAGCCCCAGCATTTT
CASSPNSGNQPQHF
>TRBV5-4|TRBJ1-6|TRBD1|.
TGTGCCAGCAGCGACCGGGACAGGGGGAAAAATTCACCCCTCCACTTT
CASSDRDRGKNSPLHF
>TRBV18|TRBJ2-6|TRBD1|.
TGTGCCAGCTCACCAATTCCGGGACAGGGGACCGGGGCCAACGTCCTGACTTTC
CASSPIPGQGTGANVLTF
>TRBV5-1|TRBJ1-1|.|.
TGCGCCAGCAGCCCAACGACCCAACTTGAAGCTTTCTTT
CASSPTTQLEAFF
>TRBV3-1/TRBV3-2|TRBJ2-3|.|.
TGTGCCAGCAGCCTCGGGGGACTCAGCACAGATACGCAGTATTTT
CASSLGGLSTDTQYF
>TRBV7-9|TRBJ2-2|TRBD1|.
TGTGCCACCCCACAGGGGGCGAAGAACACCGGGGAGCTGTTTTTT
CATPQGAKNTGELFF
>TRBV19|TRBJ1-1|.|.
TGTGCCAGTAGTCTAAAGGGAGTGTGGGTGAACACTGAAGCTTTCTTT
CASSLKGVWVNTEAFF
>TRBV19|TRBJ1-3|.|once
TGTGCCAGTGGATTGTACGTCTCTGGAAACACCATATATTTT
CASGLYVSGNTIYF
>TRBV7-3|TRBJ2-5|.|.
TGTGCCAGCAGCGTCCGGGACTCCTCTCAGGAGACCCAGTACTTC
CASSVRDSSQETQYF
>TRBV7-3|TRBJ2-7|.|.
TGTGCCAGCAGCGCCGACAGGTCTCGCGAGCAGTACTTC
CASSADRSREQYF
>TRBV5-1|TRBJ1-1|TRBD1|.
TGCGCCAGCAGCCTCGGACAGGGCAACATGAACACTGAAGCTTTCTTT
CASSLGQGNMNTEAFF
>TRBV5-1|TRBJ2-1|.|.
TGCGCCAGCAGCTTACAGGACAATGAGCAGTTCTTC
CASSLQDNEQFF
>TRBV19|TRBJ1-3|.|.
TGTGCCAGTAGTCCGACCATTCTCAACAGAAACACCATATATTTT
CASSPTILNRNTIYF
>TRBV25-1|TRBJ2-7|TRBD2|few
TGTGCCAGCAGTCATACTCGGGGAAAAGCGGGATGGGGCGAGCAGTACTTC
CASSHTRGKAGWGEQYF
>TRBV27|TRBJ1-1|TRBD1|.
TGTGCCAGCAGTTCCCCCAGACAGGGGCTTTACACTGAAGCTTTCTTT
CASSSPRQGLYTEAFF
>TRBV11-2|TRBJ2-1|.|.
TGTGCCAGCAGGTGGACTGAGGGGGTTGAGCAGTTCTTC
CASRWTEGVEQFF
>TRBV19|TRBJ1-3|TRBD1|.
TGTGCCAGTAGCAGCGGGACAGCTTACTTATTCTCTGGAAACACCATATATTTT
CASSSGTAYLFSGNTIYF
>TRBV10-1|TRBJ1-2|.|.
TGCGCCAGCAGTGATGGCAGGGGCAACTATGGCTACACCTTC
CASSDGRGNYGYTF